This section outlines one T cell receptor (beta chain) sequence together with its context. Using immunoSEQ multiplex PCR, the repertoire was profiled, and TCRdb retains in-frame clones only, with some absent. The sample lists roughly 290,000 clones, around nine tenths occurring once. Germline V gene lookup returns CDR1 SGHVS and CDR2 FQNEAQ. The CDR3 length is 13 residues. V shed 5 bases and J shed 2 bases, with 9 bases lying between them. These data come from a study of blood T cell repertoires in COVID-19. This TCR was recovered from a woman aged 35 to 49 who had recovered from COVID-19. The chain combines TRBV7-8 with TRBJ1-2; D is unclear. The specimen was PBMCs or T cells enriched from blood (not recorded which). CDR3 nucleotide sequence: TGTGCCAGCAGCGAGCAGACAAACTATGGCTACACCTTC. Its protein is CASSEQTNYGYTF.